This entry concerns a single T cell receptor beta chain. What antigen it recognizes has not been identified. No per-base quality is available; no much larger clone lies one base away. The sample is drawn from a study of human T cells and chemical hapten exposure (dated by TCRdb to the early 2020s). With regard to the full study: For sensitization, 2% DPC in acetone was applied to a roughly 2 cm by roughly 2 cm area of upper inner arm skin. Patch testing was performed on the upper back with Finn chambers containing 0.01% DPC, and the patch tests were scored after 6 days according to International Contact Dermatitis Research Group standards. Alopecia areata with under or over 50% scalp involvement, alopecia totalis and alopecia universalis were represented in the patient cohort, which was mostly female. Patients additionally received weekly therapeutic DPC doses to the scalp throughout the roughly 25-week study period. For TCR sequencing, blood came from about 28 alopecia patients at anywhere from one to four time points (pre-sensitization, 2, 6 and 24 weeks). Libraries were pooled for sequencing, and per-sample TCR yields varied mainly because of small differences in library volumes within the pool. Blood samples were taken from patients before sensitization (week 0) and at 2, 6 and about 24 weeks after DPC sensitization. This study followed changes in the peripheral blood TCR repertoire in vivo during primary and secondary sensitization of alopecia patients to the hapten diphenylcyclopropenone (DPC). Overall study results and their limits: DPC sensitization did not change how many TCRs were above 1 in 1000 frequency, and no evidence was found of alterations in global repertoire structure. Repeated subsampling changed both the strength of the expansion versus patch-test correlation and the threshold at which the correlation became significant. All patients had alopecia, a presumed autoimmune disease, so their immune response might differ from that of healthy individuals. Expanded TCRs formed significantly more large CDR3 similarity clusters than pre-sensitization or healthy control sets, consistent with antigen-driven responses. The number of PT1 expanded TCRs positively correlated with patch test score, significant at thresholds 8, 16 and 32 but not 4.

CDR1 and CDR2 were assigned from the germline V gene as SGHRS and YFSETQ. Cut back by 4 bases and 1 base, the V and J ends lie 10 bases apart. The CDR3 sequence holds 14 residues, the cysteine and phenylalanine included. Just the 42-base CDR3 DNA is kept, in frame starting at base 1. Receptor amplification or capture employed RACE. Instrument on record: NextSeq 500. During library preparation, unique molecular identifiers were attached to individual cDNA molecules so that TCRs could be counted quantitatively and reproducibly. Each blood RNA sample was used to sequence both TCR alpha and TCR beta chains. In the source study's methods: The median number of TCRs per sample was approximately 96,000, ranging from about 20,000 to 750,000. V, J and CDR3 annotation of the TCR reads was performed with the Decombinator software suite. For PS versus PT1 abundance plots, all samples were subsampled to the same number of TCRs (28,000). TCRs were defined as expanded if absent before sensitization and observed at least eight times at the 2-week time point. TCRdb ran its own pipeline on the public reads, namely fastp trimming at Q25 and MiXCR clone calling, and kept in-frame beta chains. Every distinct CDR3 protein forms one entry, paired with its most common genes and DNA. These V and J calls rely on TCRdb rather than the paper's analysis. The table for this sample lists roughly 90,000 distinct CDR3 sequences; nearly 10% of them were counted only once. More than 3% of the sample rests with the top ten.

In the paper's terms, the time point label means: pre-sensitization, week 0. Reading the label with the study, this specimen's treatment or condition is: therapeutic diphenylcyclopropenone sensitization with weekly scalp DPC. At every patch-test visit, the blood draw took place before the patch test was put on. Patients were eligible if aged 18 to 70, diagnosed with alopecia and judged suitable for DPC therapy, and pregnant patients were excluded. Total RNA was isolated from unfractionated whole blood collected in Tempus Blood RNA tubes. The chain employs TRBV5-1 and TRBJ2-3, and TRBD2 may be the D gene, going by 6 matching bases. The sequences come from whole blood, collected in connection with sensitization to the hapten diphenylcyclopropenone (DPC). The source of this sequence is a woman aged 40 to 50 with alopecia areata. Some clones in this sample may be carry-over from other donors' samples. The CDR3 reads as follows: CASSPTRRTDTQYF. At the DNA level, the sequence is TGCGCCAGCAGCCCGACTAGGCGCACAGATACGCAGTATTTT.